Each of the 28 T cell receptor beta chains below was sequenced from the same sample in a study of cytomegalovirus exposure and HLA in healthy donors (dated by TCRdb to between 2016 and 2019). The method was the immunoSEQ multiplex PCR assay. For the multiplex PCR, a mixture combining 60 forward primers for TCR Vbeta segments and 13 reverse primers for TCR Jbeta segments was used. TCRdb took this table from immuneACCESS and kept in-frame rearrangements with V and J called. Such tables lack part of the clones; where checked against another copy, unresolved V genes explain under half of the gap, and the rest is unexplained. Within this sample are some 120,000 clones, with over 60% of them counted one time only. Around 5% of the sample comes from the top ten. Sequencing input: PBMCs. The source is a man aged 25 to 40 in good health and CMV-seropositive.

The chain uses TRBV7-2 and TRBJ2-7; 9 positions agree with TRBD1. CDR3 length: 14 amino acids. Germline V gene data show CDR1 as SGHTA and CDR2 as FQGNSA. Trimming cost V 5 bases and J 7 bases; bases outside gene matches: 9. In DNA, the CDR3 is TGTGCCAGCAGCGCCACAGGGGGCTGGACAGAGCAGTACTTC. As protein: CASSATGGWTEQYF. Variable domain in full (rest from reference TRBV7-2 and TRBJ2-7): GAGVSQSPSNKVTEKGKDVELRCDPISGHTALYWYRQSLGQGLEFLIYFQGNSAPDKSGLPSDRFSAERTGGSVSTLTIQRTQQEDSAVYLCASSATGGWTEQYFGPGTRLTVT.

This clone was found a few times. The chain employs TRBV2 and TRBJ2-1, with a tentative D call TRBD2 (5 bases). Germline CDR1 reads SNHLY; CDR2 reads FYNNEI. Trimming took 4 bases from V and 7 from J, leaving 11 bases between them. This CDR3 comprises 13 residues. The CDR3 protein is CASSGEGVNEQFF. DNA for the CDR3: TGTGCCAGCAGTGGTGAGGGAGTGAATGAGCAGTTCTTC.

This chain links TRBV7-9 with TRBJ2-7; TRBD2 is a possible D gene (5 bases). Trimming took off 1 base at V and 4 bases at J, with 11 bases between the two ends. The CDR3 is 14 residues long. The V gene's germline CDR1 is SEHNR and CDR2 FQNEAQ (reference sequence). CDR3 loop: CASSLGGLQYEQYF. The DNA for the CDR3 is TGTGCCAGCAGCTTAGGTGGACTCCAATACGAGCAGTACTTC. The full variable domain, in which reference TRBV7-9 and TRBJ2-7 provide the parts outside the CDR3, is DTGVSQNPRHKITKRGQNVTFRCDPISEHNRLYWYRQTLGQGPEFLTYFQNEAQLEKSRLLSDRFSAERPKGSFSTLEIQRTEQGDSAMYLCASSLGGLQYEQYFGPGTRLTVT.

CDR3 nucleotides: TGTGCCAGCAGCCTCCGGGACAGGGGACAAAAGAACACTGAAGCTTTCTTT. The encoded protein is CASSLRDRGQKNTEAFF. This sequence joins TRBV27 and TRBJ1-1; TRBD1 matches 10 bases. V lost 6 bases and J lost 1; bases outside the gene matches: 11. CDR3 length: 17 amino acids. The germline V gene encodes CDR1 MNHEY and CDR2 SMNVEV (reference sequence).

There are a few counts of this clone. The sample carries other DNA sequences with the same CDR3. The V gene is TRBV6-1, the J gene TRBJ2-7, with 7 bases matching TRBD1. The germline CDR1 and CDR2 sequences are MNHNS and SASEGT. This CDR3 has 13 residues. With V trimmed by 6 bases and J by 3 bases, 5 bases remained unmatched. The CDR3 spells CASRTGTVYEQYF. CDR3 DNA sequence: TGTGCCAGCAGAACTGGGACAGTCTACGAGCAGTACTTC.

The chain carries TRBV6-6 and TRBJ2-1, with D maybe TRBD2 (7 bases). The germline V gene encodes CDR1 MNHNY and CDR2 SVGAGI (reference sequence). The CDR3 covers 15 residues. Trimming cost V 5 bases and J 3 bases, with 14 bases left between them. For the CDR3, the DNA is TGTGCCAGCAGTCCCACCGGGGGGCTCTACAATGAGCAGTTCTTC. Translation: CASSPTGGLYNEQFF.

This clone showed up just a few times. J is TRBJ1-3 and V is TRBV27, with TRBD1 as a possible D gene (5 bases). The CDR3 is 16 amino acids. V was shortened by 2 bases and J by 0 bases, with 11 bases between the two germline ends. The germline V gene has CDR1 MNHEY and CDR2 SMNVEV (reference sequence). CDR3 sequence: CASSLRGTLSGNTIYF. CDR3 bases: TGTGCCAGCAGTTTAAGGGGAACCCTCTCTGGAAACACCATATATTTT.

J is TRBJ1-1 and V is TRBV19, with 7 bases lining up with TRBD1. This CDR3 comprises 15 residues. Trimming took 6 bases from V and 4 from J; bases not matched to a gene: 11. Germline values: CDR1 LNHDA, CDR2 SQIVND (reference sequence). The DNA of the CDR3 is TGTGCCAGTAGGACCGGGACAGCCGATTCCACTGAAGCTTTCTTT. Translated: CASRTGTADSTEAFF.

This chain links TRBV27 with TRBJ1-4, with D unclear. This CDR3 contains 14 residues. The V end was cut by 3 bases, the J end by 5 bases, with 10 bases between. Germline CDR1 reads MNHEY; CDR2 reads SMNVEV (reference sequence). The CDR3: CASSFGQFNEKLFF. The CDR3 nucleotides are TGTGCCAGCAGTTTTGGGCAGTTCAATGAAAAACTGTTTTTT.

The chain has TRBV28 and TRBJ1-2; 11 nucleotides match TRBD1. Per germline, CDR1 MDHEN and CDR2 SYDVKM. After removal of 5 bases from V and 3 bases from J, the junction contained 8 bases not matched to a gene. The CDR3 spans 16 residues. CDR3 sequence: CASSGPGQGEYYGYTF. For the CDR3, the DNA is TGTGCCAGCAGTGGACCGGGACAGGGGGAGTACTATGGCTACACCTTC.

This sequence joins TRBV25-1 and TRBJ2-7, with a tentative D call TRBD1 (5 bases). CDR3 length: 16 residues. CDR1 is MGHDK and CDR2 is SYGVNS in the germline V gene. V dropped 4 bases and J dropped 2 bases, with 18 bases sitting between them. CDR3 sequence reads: CASSAINQGLPYEQYF. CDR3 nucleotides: TGTGCCAGCAGTGCAATCAACCAGGGTTTGCCCTACGAGCAGTACTTC.

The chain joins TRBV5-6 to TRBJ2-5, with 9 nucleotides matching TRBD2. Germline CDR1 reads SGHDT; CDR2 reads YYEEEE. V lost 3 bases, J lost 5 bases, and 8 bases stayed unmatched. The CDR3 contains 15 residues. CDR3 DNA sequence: TGTGCCAGCAGCTGGGCGGGGGGGCTTGAGGAGACCCAGTACTTC. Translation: CASSWAGGLEETQYF.

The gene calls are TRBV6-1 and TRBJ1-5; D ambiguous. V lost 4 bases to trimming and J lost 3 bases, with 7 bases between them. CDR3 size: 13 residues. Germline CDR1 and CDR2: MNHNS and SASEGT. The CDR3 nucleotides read TGTGCCAGCAGTGTGAGCTACAATCAGCCCCAGCATTTT. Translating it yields CASSVSYNQPQHF.

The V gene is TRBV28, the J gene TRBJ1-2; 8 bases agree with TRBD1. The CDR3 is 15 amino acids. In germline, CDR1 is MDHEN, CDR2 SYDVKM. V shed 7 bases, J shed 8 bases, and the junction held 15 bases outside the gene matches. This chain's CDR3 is CASTFGAGGSEGYTF. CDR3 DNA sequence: TGTGCCAGCACCTTCGGGGCAGGGGGCTCAGAGGGCTACACCTTC.

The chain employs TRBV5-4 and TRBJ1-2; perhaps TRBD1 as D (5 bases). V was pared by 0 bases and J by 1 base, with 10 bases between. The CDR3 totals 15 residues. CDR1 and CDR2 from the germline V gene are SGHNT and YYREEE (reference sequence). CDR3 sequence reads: CASSLVLTVNYGYTF. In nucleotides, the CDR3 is TGTGCCAGCAGCTTGGTCCTGACAGTTAACTATGGCTACACCTTC.

As DNA, the CDR3 is TGCGCCAGCAGCCAAGTTAGCGGGGTCACAGATACGCAGTATTTT. Amino acids: CASSQVSGVTDTQYF. The V and J genes are TRBV4-1 and TRBJ2-3; TRBD2 matches at 8 bases. J was trimmed by 2 bases and V by 1 base; bases with no gene match: 2. The CDR3 is 15 amino acids. The germline V gene encodes CDR1 MGHRA and CDR2 YSYEKL.

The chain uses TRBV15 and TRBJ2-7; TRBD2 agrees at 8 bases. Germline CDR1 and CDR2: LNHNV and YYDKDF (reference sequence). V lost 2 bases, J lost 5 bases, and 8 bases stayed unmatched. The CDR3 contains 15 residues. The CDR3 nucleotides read TGTGCCACCAGCAGAAATAGCGGGGCGGCCGACGAGCAGTACTTC. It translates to CATSRNSGAADEQYF.

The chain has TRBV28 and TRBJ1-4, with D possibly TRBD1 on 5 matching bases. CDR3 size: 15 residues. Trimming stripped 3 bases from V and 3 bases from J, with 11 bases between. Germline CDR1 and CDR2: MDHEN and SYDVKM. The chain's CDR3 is CASSFLGASNEKLFF. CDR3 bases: TGTGCCAGCAGTTTTTTAGGGGCATCTAATGAAAAACTGTTTTTT.

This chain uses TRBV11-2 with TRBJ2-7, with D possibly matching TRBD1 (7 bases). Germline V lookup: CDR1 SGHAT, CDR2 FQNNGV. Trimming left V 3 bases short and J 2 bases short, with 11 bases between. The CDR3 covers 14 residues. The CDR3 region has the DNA TGTGCCAGCAGCTTGCGGGACAGACCCTACGAGCAGTACTTC. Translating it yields CASSLRDRPYEQYF.

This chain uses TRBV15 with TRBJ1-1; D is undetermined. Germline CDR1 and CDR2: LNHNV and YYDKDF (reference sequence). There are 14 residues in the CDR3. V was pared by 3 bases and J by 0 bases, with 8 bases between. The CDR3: CATSSQQLNTEAFF. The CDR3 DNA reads TGTGCCACCAGCAGTCAACAGCTGAACACTGAAGCTTTCTTT.

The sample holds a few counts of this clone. CDR3 sequence: CASSSDAGTGSNTF. The CDR3 DNA is TGTGCCAGCAGCTCCGACGCCGGGACAGGGTCGAACACCTTC. The V and J genes are TRBV5-4 and TRBJ1-2, with 9 bases identical to TRBD1. After removal of 3 bases from V and 12 bases from J, the junction contained 12 bases not matched to a gene. Germline V gene lookup returns CDR1 SGHNT and CDR2 YYREEE (reference sequence). The CDR3 sequence is 14 residues long.

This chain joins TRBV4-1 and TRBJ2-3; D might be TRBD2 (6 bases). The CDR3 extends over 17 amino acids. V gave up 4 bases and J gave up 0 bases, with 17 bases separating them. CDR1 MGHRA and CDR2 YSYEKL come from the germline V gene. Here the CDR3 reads CASSPEVDGGSTDTQYF. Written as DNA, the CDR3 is TGCGCCAGCAGCCCAGAAGTAGACGGGGGTAGCACAGATACGCAGTATTTT.

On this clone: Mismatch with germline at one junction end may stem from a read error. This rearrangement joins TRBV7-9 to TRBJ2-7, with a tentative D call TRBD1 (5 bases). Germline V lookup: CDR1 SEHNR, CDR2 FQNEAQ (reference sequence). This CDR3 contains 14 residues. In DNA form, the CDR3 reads TGTTCCAGCAGCTTACCACAGGATGACTACGAGCAGTACTTC. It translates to CSSSLPQDDYEQYF.

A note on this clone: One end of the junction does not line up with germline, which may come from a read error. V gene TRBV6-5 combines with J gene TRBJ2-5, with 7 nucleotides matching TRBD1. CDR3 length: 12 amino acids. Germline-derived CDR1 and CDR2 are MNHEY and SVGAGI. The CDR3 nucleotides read TGTGCCAGCAGGCGGCGGTCCGGGACAGAAGACTTC. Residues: CASRRRSGTEDF.

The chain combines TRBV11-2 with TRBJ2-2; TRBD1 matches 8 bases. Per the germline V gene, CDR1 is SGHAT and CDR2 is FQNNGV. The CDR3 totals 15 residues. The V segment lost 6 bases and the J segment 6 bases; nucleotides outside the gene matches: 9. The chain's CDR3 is CASSSWTGTAGELFF. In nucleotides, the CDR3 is TGTGCCAGCAGTTCGTGGACAGGGACGGCCGGGGAGCTGTTTTTT.

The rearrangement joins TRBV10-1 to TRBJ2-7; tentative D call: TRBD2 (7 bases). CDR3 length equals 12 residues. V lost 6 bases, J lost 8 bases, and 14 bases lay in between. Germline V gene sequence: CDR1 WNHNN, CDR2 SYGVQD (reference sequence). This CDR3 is CASRGGAGQQYF. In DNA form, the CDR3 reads TGCGCCAGCAGAGGGGGGGCCGGCCAGCAGTACTTC.

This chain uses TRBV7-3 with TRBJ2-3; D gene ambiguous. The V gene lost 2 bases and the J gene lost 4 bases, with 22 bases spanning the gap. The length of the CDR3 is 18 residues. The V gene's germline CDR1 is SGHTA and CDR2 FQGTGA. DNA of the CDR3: TGTGCCAGCAGCTTATCTGCAGATGGCCGGCGGAGCGCAGATACGCAGTATTTT. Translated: CASSLSADGRRSADTQYF.

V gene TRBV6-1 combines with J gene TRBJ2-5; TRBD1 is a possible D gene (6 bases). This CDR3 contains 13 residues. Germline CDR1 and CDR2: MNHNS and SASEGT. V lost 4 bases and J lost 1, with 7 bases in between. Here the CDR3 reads CASSGTAQETQYF. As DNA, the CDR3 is TGTGCCAGCAGTGGGACAGCCCAAGAGACCCAGTACTTC.